The sequence of this T cell receptor beta chain was determined in a study of regulatory T cells in long-lasting Graves disease. This clonotype showed up many times. The CDR3 length is 12 residues. The ends were cut back, 8 bases at V and 1 base at J, with 9 bases in the middle. The time point: newly diagnosed GD, antithyroid drugs for less than 3 months. TCR sequences were obtained from RNA taken from PBMCs. According to the study, TCR beta libraries were built with iRepertoire HTBI primers and CDR3-region Arm-PCR. TCRdb used MiXCR to reprocess the multiplex PCR reads, holding one entry per CDR3 protein. In the table there are around 480,000 distinct CDR3 sequences, around 15% of which are singletons. The sample was also linked to a second study, of T cells in Graves' hyperthyroidism and ophthalmopathy.

The J gene is TRBJ2-7, the V gene TRBV12-3 or TRBV12-4; D is ambiguous. This receptor was taken from a man in his forties with Graves disease. Sequences were derived from peripheral blood mononuclear cells (PBMCs), sampled at new diagnosis, from a patient treated with antithyroid drugs. Here the CDR3 reads CASRGRSYEQYF. DNA of the CDR3: TGTGCCAGCCGCGGTAGGTCCTACGAGCAGTACTTC.